Listed below are T cell receptor beta chains from one sample, sequenced in a study of Graves' ophthalmopathy and Graves' hyperthyroidism. TCRdb called the multiplex PCR reads again in MiXCR, with one record for every CDR3 protein. The sample has 150,000 or so distinct CDR3 sequences; 30% to 45% are singletons. The sequenced sample consisted of peripheral blood. These receptors were obtained from a young man with Graves' ophthalmopathy. Each CDR3 is given with its conserved first and last residue. D genes are given only for firm matches. Some rows have no size entry. The others give once, few or many, or a class for an expanded clone.

CDR3aa	CDR3nt	d_gene	j_gene	abundance	v_gene
CASSVGRREQYF	TGTGCCAGCAGCGTAGGGAGGAGGGAGCAGTACTTC	.	TRBJ2-7	many	TRBV9
CASSAKTGYGYTF	TGTGCCAGCAGCGCCAAGACAGGCTATGGCTACACCTTC	.	TRBJ1-2	many	TRBV5-8
CASTLGAYYGYTF	TGTGCCAGCACGCTCGGGGCCTACTATGGCTACACCTTC	.	TRBJ1-2	many	TRBV2
CATSPDRVGETQYF	TGTGCCACCAGCCCCGACCGAGTTGGGGAGACCCAGTACTTC	.	TRBJ2-5	.	TRBV24-1
CASSPRQGDSGANVLTF	TGTGCCAGCAGCCCTAGACAGGGGGACTCTGGGGCCAACGTCCTGACTTTC	TRBD1	TRBJ2-6	many	TRBV11-2
CASSPQREWETQYF	TGTGCCAGCAGTCCCCAGCGGGAGTGGGAGACCCAGTACTTC	TRBD2	TRBJ2-5	.	TRBV6-1
CASSLGGQGRYEQYF	TGTGCCAGCAGCTTGGGCGGGCAGGGGCGCTACGAGCAGTACTTC	.	TRBJ2-7	many	TRBV5-6
CASSQAGTEAFF	TGCGCCAGCAGCCAAGCTGGCACTGAAGCTTTCTTT	.	TRBJ1-1	many	TRBV4-3
CSVAQQTGTASYEQYF	TGCAGCGTCGCACAACAGACCGGGACAGCATCCTACGAGCAGTACTTC	TRBD1	TRBJ2-7	many	TRBV29-1
CASKDQGAGYEQYF	TGTGCCAGCAAAGACCAGGGGGCAGGCTACGAGCAGTACTTC	TRBD1	TRBJ2-7	.	TRBV6-1
CASSPRTGNTEAFF	TGTGCCAGCAGCCCCCGGACTGGGAACACTGAAGCTTTCTTT	.	TRBJ1-1	many	TRBV7-2
CASTLRQGWDQPRHF	TGTGCCAGCACCTTACGGCAGGGTTGGGATCAGCCCCGGCATTTT	.	TRBJ1-5	many	TRBV6-1
CASSQDLHETQYF	TGCGCCAGCAGCCAAGATCTCCATGAGACCCAGTACTTC	.	TRBJ2-5	many	TRBV4-3
CASRMGTNYEQYF	TGCGCCAGCCGAATGGGGACAAACTACGAGCAGTACTTC	.	TRBJ2-7	many	TRBV5-1
CASSPGSWGELFF	TGTGCCAGCAGTCCAGGGAGTTGGGGGGAGCTGTTTTTT	.	TRBJ2-2	many	TRBV12-3/TRBV12-4
CASSLTGANIQYF	TGTGCCAGCAGTCTGACAGGGGCAAACATTCAGTACTTC	TRBD1	TRBJ2-4	.	TRBV6-2/TRBV6-3
CASRQTGRGRNTEAFF	TGTGCCAGCAGGCAGACGGGCAGGGGGCGGAACACTGAAGCTTTCTTT	TRBD1	TRBJ1-1	once	TRBV6-1
CASSADATGMGEQYF	TGCGCCAGCAGCGCTGACGCGACAGGGATGGGCGAGCAGTACTTC	TRBD1	TRBJ2-7	many	TRBV5-1
CASIGSPQETQYF	TGTGCCAGCATCGGGTCCCCCCAAGAGACCCAGTACTTC	.	TRBJ2-5	.	TRBV6-1
CASSLSQGATYEQYF	TGTGCCAGCAGTTTATCCCAGGGGGCGACCTACGAGCAGTACTTC	TRBD1	TRBJ2-7	.	TRBV12-3/TRBV12-4
CASSYNPGQVYGYTF	TGTGCCAGCAGTTACAACCCGGGACAGGTCTATGGCTACACCTTC	TRBD1	TRBJ1-2	many	TRBV6-5
CASSHGREYF	TGTGCCAGCAGTCACGGACGGGAATACTTC	.	TRBJ1-2	few	TRBV28
CASSQDKEQPYGYTF	TGCGCCAGCAGCCAAGATAAGGAACAGCCCTATGGCTACACCTTC	.	TRBJ1-2	many	TRBV4-1
CASSEATSGTPYEQYF	TGTGCCAGCAGTGAAGCGACTAGCGGGACTCCCTACGAGCAGTACTTC	TRBD2	TRBJ2-7	.	TRBV6-1
CASSPAGVPNTEAFF	TGTGCCAGCAGTCCCGCGGGGGTCCCCAACACTGAAGCTTTCTTT	.	TRBJ1-1	many	TRBV12-3/TRBV12-4
CASSLLGELFF	TGTGCCAGCAGCCTCTTGGGTGAGCTGTTTTTT	.	TRBJ2-2	.	TRBV3-1
CATSDPQGRENNSPLHF	TGTGCCACCAGTGATCCACAGGGGCGTGAGAATAATTCACCCCTCCACTTT	TRBD1	TRBJ1-6	many	TRBV24-1
CASSSRRASEQYF	TGTGCCAGCAGTTCAAGGCGGGCTTCCGAGCAGTACTTC	.	TRBJ2-7	.	TRBV6-2/TRBV6-3
CAWSVVRGWAGELFF	TGTGCCTGGAGTGTAGTCAGGGGATGGGCCGGGGAGCTGTTTTTT	.	TRBJ2-2	many	TRBV30
CASSIGEPGNTIYF	TGTGCCAGTAGCATCGGGGAGCCTGGAAACACCATATATTTT	.	TRBJ1-3	few	TRBV19
CASSLGEYQETQYF	TGTGCCAGCAGTTTGGGAGAGTACCAAGAGACCCAGTACTTC	.	TRBJ2-5	.	TRBV12-3/TRBV12-4
CATSVGLNYEQYF	TGTGCCACCTCTGTAGGACTTAACTACGAGCAGTACTTC	.	TRBJ2-7	.	TRBV11-1
CASRQGWLGYEQYF	TGTGCCAGCCGACAGGGGTGGCTGGGTTACGAGCAGTACTTC	TRBD1	TRBJ2-7	.	TRBV12-3/TRBV12-4
CASRHVTSGIYIQYF	TGTGCCAGCAGACACGTGACTAGCGGGATCTACATTCAGTACTTC	TRBD2	TRBJ2-4	many	TRBV6-2/TRBV6-3
CASSYGDGWRETQYF	TGTGCCAGCAGTTACGGCGACGGCTGGCGAGAGACCCAGTACTTC	.	TRBJ2-5	few	TRBV6-2/TRBV6-3
CASREGAGQPQHF	TGTGCCAGCAGGGAGGGGGCAGGGCAGCCCCAGCATTTT	TRBD1	TRBJ1-5	medium-sized	TRBV28
CASNGYPIPSSGSNTGELFF	TGTGCCAGCAATGGGTACCCCATCCCCTCTAGCGGCTCAAACACCGGGGAGCTGTTTTTT	.	TRBJ2-2	many	TRBV5-2
CASSSYKGSAEAFF	TGTGCCAGCAGCTCGTACAAGGGGTCGGCTGAAGCTTTCTTT	.	TRBJ1-1	.	TRBV7-2
CASSQWRGETQYF	TGTGCCAGCAGCCAATGGAGAGGCGAGACCCAGTACTTC	.	TRBJ2-5	many	TRBV28
CASRTAGANQETQYF	TGTGCCAGCAGGACGGCGGGAGCTAACCAAGAGACCCAGTACTTC	TRBD2	TRBJ2-5	.	TRBV28
CASSARDNSYEQYF	TGTGCCAGCAGCGCCCGGGACAACTCCTACGAGCAGTACTTC	.	TRBJ2-7	many	TRBV7-9
CASSRQGLAGGVGETQYF	TGTGCCAGCAGCCGACAGGGACTAGCGGGAGGAGTAGGGGAGACCCAGTACTTC	TRBD2	TRBJ2-5	many	TRBV13
CASSQVQDLGYEQYF	TGTGCCAGCAGCCAAGTGCAGGACCTGGGCTACGAGCAGTACTTC	.	TRBJ2-7	many	TRBV4-2
CASSDGPNTEAFF	TGTGCCAGCAGCGACGGCCCGAACACTGAAGCTTTCTTT	.	TRBJ1-1	.	TRBV6-1
CASSLRLAGAYEQYF	TGTGCCAGCAGTTTACGGCTAGCGGGAGCCTACGAGCAGTACTTC	TRBD2	TRBJ2-7	many	TRBV12-3/TRBV12-4
CSATGLNTEAFF	TGCAGTGCTACGGGCCTGAACACTGAAGCTTTCTTT	.	TRBJ1-1	.	TRBV20-1
CASSSQGAGGQPQHF	TGTGCCAGCAGTTCGCAGGGGGCTGGGGGTCAGCCCCAGCATTTT	TRBD1	TRBJ1-5	many	TRBV28
CAWRGTSGRLSWETQYF	.	.	TRBJ2-5	many	TRBV30
CASSLGPVRGLNYGYTF	TGTGCCAGCAGTTTAGGGCCCGTTCGGGGGCTAAACTATGGCTACACCTTC	.	TRBJ1-2	.	TRBV12-3/TRBV12-4
CASSLPYGGELFF	TGTGCCAGCAGTCTCCCGTATGGCGGGGAGCTGTTTTTT	.	TRBJ2-2	many	TRBV27
CASSVAQDFYGYTF	TGTGCCAGCAGCGTAGCTCAGGACTTCTATGGCTACACCTTC	.	TRBJ1-2	.	TRBV9
CASSQVAGITEAFF	TGTGCCAGCAGCCAAGTGGCCGGGATTACTGAAGCTTTCTTT	.	TRBJ1-1	.	TRBV7-9
CASSELGPDNSPLHF	TGTGCCAGCAGTGAATTGGGCCCCGATAATTCACCCCTCCACTTT	.	TRBJ1-6	many	TRBV2
CASSPRGLMNTEAFF	TGTGCCAGCAGCCCCAGGGGACTTATGAACACTGAAGCTTTCTTT	.	TRBJ1-1	many	TRBV7-8
CASSSTSGTYEQYF	TGTGCCAGCAGCTCGACTAGCGGTACCTACGAGCAGTACTTC	TRBD2	TRBJ2-7	many	TRBV7-2
CASRTGQAYTEAFF	TGTGCCAGCAGGACCGGACAGGCGTACACTGAAGCTTTCTTT	TRBD1	TRBJ1-1	many	TRBV5-6